A selection of T cell receptor beta chains follows, all from one sample in a study of T-cell memory formation after mild COVID-19. TCRdb passed the 5' RACE reads through MiXCR, listing each CDR3 protein once. Of fewer than 200,000 distinct CDR3 sequences in the sample, about an eighth were seen once. Sequencing was performed on PBMCs or a T cell subset sorted from them (not recorded which). All receptors come from a man younger than 35 who had mild COVID-19 (a few samples of this study predate the infection). Cell type and time point are not known. Both conserved end residues are part of each CDR3. Fields, in order: D gene, clone size, J gene, V gene, CDR3 DNA, CDR3 protein. A D gene is named only where the DNA matches it firmly. Size tells how often a clone was seen (once, few, many) or the class of an expanded clone, and some rows leave it out.

TRBD1 | many | TRBJ2-7 | TRBV7-2 | TGTGCCAGCAGGGTAGGACAGGTCGGTTACGAGCAGTACTTC | CASRVGQVGYEQYF
TRBD1 | - | TRBJ1-4 | TRBV6-5 | TGTGCCAGCAGACCCACAGGGGTCGACGGAAAACTGTTTTTT | CASRPTGVDGKLFF
TRBD1 | - | TRBJ2-7 | TRBV7-2 | TGTGCCAGCAGCTTCGGACAGGGAGGTGTCGAGCAGTACTTC | CASSFGQGGVEQYF
TRBD1 | - | TRBJ2-7 | TRBV5-8 | TGTGCCAGCAGACAAACCGGGACAGCTAGCTACGAGCAGTACTTC | CASRQTGTASYEQYF
- | few | TRBJ2-7 | TRBV6-5 | TGTGCCAGCAGTTCTTGGGTCTCCGGGGCCTACGAGCAGTACTTC | CASSSWVSGAYEQYF
- | few | TRBJ2-7 | TRBV5-1 | TGCGCCAGCAGCTTGGTGGAGGGAAGAGTTGGTGGTTACGAGCAGTACTTC | CASSLVEGRVGGYEQYF
- | - | TRBJ1-1 | TRBV28 | TGTGCCAGCACGGACACTATGAACACTGAAGCTTTCTTT | CASTDTMNTEAFF
TRBD2 | few | TRBJ2-3 | TRBV7-3 | TGTGCCAGCAGCTCCGGGGGGGGAGATACGCAGTATTTT | CASSSGGGDTQYF
TRBD1 | few | TRBJ2-5 | TRBV7-2 | TGTGCCAGCAGCGACAGGGAGTCGAAGACCCAGTACTTC | CASSDRESKTQYF
TRBD1 | - | TRBJ1-2 | TRBV7-9 | TGTGCCAGCAGCTTAGGTGGGACAGAGTATGGCTACACCTTC | CASSLGGTEYGYTF
- | - | TRBJ2-5 | TRBV11-2 | TGTGCCAGCAGCTTAAACTACTTAGGGAGGGAGACCCAGTACTTC | CASSLNYLGRETQYF
- | - | TRBJ1-1 | TRBV23-1 | TGCGCCAGCATCCGGGGGGGTTCGAACACTGAAGCTTTCTTT | CASIRGGSNTEAFF
- | - | TRBJ2-3 | TRBV6-1 | TGTGCCAGCAGACGGGGAACGTACACAGATACGCAGTATTTT | CASRRGTYTDTQYF
- | - | TRBJ2-2 | TRBV7-7 | TGTGCCAGCAGCTCGACTCTAAACGGGGAGCTGTTTTTT | CASSSTLNGELFF